This TCR beta chain came from a study of blood T cell repertoires in COVID-19. The CDR3 totals 13 residues. The trim removed 6 bases at V and 1 base at J, leaving 0 bases unmatched. The repertoire was sequenced with immunoSEQ multiplex PCR; TCRdb's copy has only in-frame clones and lacks some. The data show 220,000 or so clones, about 87% seen once. Material for sequencing was PBMCs or T cells enriched from blood (not recorded which). The source is a man between 50 and 59 years old who had been exposed to COVID-19. The rearrangement uses TRBV12-3 or TRBV12-4 and TRBJ1-1; TRBD1 aligns across 9 bases. The CDR3 region is CASRGQGNTEAFF. CDR3 coding DNA: TGTGCCAGCAGGGGACAGGGGAACACTGAAGCTTTCTTT.